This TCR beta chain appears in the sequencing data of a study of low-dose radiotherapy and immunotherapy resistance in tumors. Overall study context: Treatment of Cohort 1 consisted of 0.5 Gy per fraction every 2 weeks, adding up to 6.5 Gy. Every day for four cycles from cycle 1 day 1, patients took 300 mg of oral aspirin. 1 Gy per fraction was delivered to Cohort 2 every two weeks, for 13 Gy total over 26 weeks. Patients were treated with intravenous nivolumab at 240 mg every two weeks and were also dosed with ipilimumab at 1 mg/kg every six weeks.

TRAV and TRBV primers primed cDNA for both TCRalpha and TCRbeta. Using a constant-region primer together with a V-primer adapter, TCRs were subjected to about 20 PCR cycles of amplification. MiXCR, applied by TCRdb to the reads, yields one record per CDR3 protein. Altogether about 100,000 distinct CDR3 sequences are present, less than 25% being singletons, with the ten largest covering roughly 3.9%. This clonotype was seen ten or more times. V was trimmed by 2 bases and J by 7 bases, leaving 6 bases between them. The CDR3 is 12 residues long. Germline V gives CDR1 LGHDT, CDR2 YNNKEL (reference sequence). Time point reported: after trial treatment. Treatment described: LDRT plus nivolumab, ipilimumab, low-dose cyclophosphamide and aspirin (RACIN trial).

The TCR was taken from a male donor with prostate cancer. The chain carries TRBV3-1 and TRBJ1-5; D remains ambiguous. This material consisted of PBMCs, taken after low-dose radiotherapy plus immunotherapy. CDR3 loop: CASSQLGQPQHF. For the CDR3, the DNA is TGTGCCAGCAGCCAACTAGGCCAGCCCCAGCATTTT.